A single sample is the source of the 8 T cell receptor beta chains below, sequenced in a study of blood T cell repertoires in COVID-19. TCRdb's table, derived via immunoSEQ multiplex PCR, lists solely in-frame clones and lacks some. The sample records 20,000 to 30,000 clones, 89% being singletons. Sequenced material: peripheral blood. The receptors were gathered from a human donor in a cohort sampled during active COVID-19.

The chain couples TRBV7-9 to TRBJ2-1, with 9 positions matching TRBD1. V was clipped by 5 bases and J by 1 base; unmatched bases: 6. This CDR3 contains 16 residues. Per the germline V gene, CDR1 is SEHNR and CDR2 is FQNEAQ (reference sequence). The CDR3 loop is CASSRTGVGSYNEQFF. Here the CDR3 DNA reads TGTGCCAGCAGCCGGACAGGGGTGGGTTCCTACAATGAGCAGTTCTTC.

This clone was detected only once. The rearrangement links TRBV7-9 to TRBJ1-2; 7 bases agree with TRBD1. The CDR3 has 14 residues. Unmatched junction bases numbered 6, after V lost 2 bases and J lost 6 bases. CDR1 is SEHNR and CDR2 is FQNEAQ in the germline V gene (reference sequence). CDR3: CASSLSPRGDGYTF. The CDR3 nucleotides are TGTGCCAGCAGCTTAAGTCCCAGGGGGGATGGCTACACCTTC.

This sequence joins TRBV4-2 and TRBJ2-7; 7 bases agree with TRBD1. CDR3 length equals 14 residues. The germline V gene has CDR1 LGHNA and CDR2 YNFKEQ. The junction had 4 bases not matched to a gene; V was cut back by 2 bases and J by 3 bases. The CDR3 nucleotides read TGTGCCAGCAGCCAACGGGACAGAGGCTACGAGCAGTACTTC. It encodes CASSQRDRGYEQYF.

A note on this clone: The CDR3 end shows no conserved phenylalanine or tryptophan, and so a read error is likely. This chain uses TRBV7-2 with TRBJ2-3; 12 positions agree with TRBD2. From germline, CDR1 is SGHTA and CDR2 FQGNSA. J gave up 4 bases and V 4 bases, and 15 bases lay outside the gene matches. This CDR3 has 19 amino acids. Here the CDR3 DNA reads TGTGCCAGCAGCTGGCAGGGGCCTAGCGGGGGGGCAACCTCAGATACGCAGTATCTT. This encodes CASSWQGPSGGATSDTQYL.

The rearrangement links TRBV2 to TRBJ2-5; tentative D call: TRBD1 (5 bases). Between the trimmed V and J ends, which lost 7 bases and 1 base, there was a span of 16 bases. The CDR3 is made up of 15 amino acids. Germline V gene data show CDR1 as SNHLY and CDR2 as FYNNEI. The CDR3 DNA reads as TGTGCCAGCAAGGAGACAGCCGTACCCCAAGAGACCCAGTACTTC. This sequence encodes CASKETAVPQETQYF.

V usage is TRBV28 and J usage is TRBJ2-7; TRBD1 might be the D (6 bases). Per the germline V gene, CDR1 is MDHEN and CDR2 is SYDVKM. V lost 6 bases and J lost 6, with 9 bases in between. The CDR3 runs to 11 residues. Written as DNA, the CDR3 is TGTGCCAGCAGGTCCAGGGGCGAGCAGTACTTC. Translating gives CASRSRGEQYF.

This sequence joins TRBV5-1 and TRBJ2-1; the match to TRBD1 covers 10 bases. The length of the CDR3 is 14 residues. The trim removed 1 base at V and 6 bases at J, leaving 1 base unmatched. Germline V gives CDR1 SGHRS, CDR2 YFSETQ. This CDR3 is CASSLWTGGNEQFF. The CDR3 DNA follows: TGCGCCAGCAGCTTGTGGACAGGGGGCAATGAGCAGTTCTTC.

CDR3 DNA: TGTGCCAGCAGTTACAGGAGACAGGGACGTGGGCAGCCGGGCTACAATGAGCAGTTCTTC. Amino acids: CASSYRRQGRGQPGYNEQFF. The chain carries TRBV6-2 or TRBV6-3 and TRBJ2-1, with 7 bases lining up with TRBD1. This CDR3 contains 20 residues. Trimming removed 2 bases from V and 3 bases from J; junction bases left unmatched: 19. CDR1 and CDR2 (germline): MNHEY, SVGEGT.